A selection of T cell receptor beta chains follows, all from one sample in a study of T cells of healthy individuals. In TCRdb, the 5' RACE reads were re-called with MiXCR into one record per CDR3 protein. The data contain about 96,000 distinct CDR3 sequences, around 17% of them singletons. These receptors all stem from a human donor in good health. Both conserved end residues are part of each CDR3. Each record gives: clone size, J gene, V gene, D gene, CDR3 DNA, CDR3 protein. The D gene is left open where the match is weak. Clone size is stated in some rows and not others, as once, few, many or a class when expanded.

>many|TRBJ1-6|TRBV14|NA
TGTGCCAGCAGCCTGTGGGAGGGGAGTTTGGACCAGTCCTATAATTCACCCCTCCACTTT
CASSLWEGSLDQSYNSPLHF
>NA|TRBJ2-7|TRBV18|NA
TGTGCCAGCTCACCGGCGGCTGGGAACGAGCAGTACTTC
CASSPAAGNEQYF
>many|TRBJ1-6|TRBV3-1|NA
TGTGCCAGCAGCCGAGGACACGGCAATTCACCCCTCCACTTT
CASSRGHGNSPLHF
>NA|TRBJ2-1|TRBV18|TRBD2
TGTGCCAGCTCACCCGACGGATGGCGGGAGGGCAATGAGCAGTTCTTC
CASSPDGWREGNEQFF
>NA|TRBJ2-6|TRBV12-3/TRBV12-4|TRBD2
TGTGCCAGCAGTAGAAGAGCGGGAGGGACCTCTGGGGCCAACGTCCTGACTTTC
CASSRRAGGTSGANVLTF
>NA|TRBJ2-1|TRBV7-2|TRBD2
TGTGCCAGCAGCATTAGCGGGCTTAGCTCCTACAATGAGCAGTTCTTC
CASSISGLSSYNEQFF
>few|TRBJ2-1|TRBV6-6|NA
TGTGCCAGCAGTTACGGGAGCGGCGTTAGCTCCTACAATGAGCAGTTCTTC
CASSYGSGVSSYNEQFF
>NA|TRBJ2-7|TRBV7-2|TRBD2
TGTGCCAGCAGCTTGGGACTAGCGGGTCTCTACGAGCAGTACTTC
CASSLGLAGLYEQYF
>few|TRBJ2-1|TRBV7-9|TRBD2
TGTGCCAGCAGCTTAGGAAATAGCGGGAACCGGGATGAGCAGTTCTTC
CASSLGNSGNRDEQFF
>NA|TRBJ1-4|TRBV9|NA
TGTGCCAGCAGCGTGGGGGCTCCAACTAATGAAAAACTGTTTTTT
CASSVGAPTNEKLFF
>many|TRBJ1-3|TRBV20-1|TRBD1
TGCAGTGCTAGCATGACAGGGGCTGGAAACACCATATATTTT
CSASMTGAGNTIYF
>NA|TRBJ1-4|TRBV28|NA
TGTGCCAGCAGTTCCTCAGCGACAGGTAGAGATGAAAAACTGTTTTTT
CASSSSATGRDEKLFF
>NA|TRBJ2-7|TRBV24-1|NA
TGTGCCACCAGTGATCGGACGGTTGGCTACGAGCAGTACTTC
CATSDRTVGYEQYF
>NA|TRBJ2-2|TRBV7-2|TRBD2
TGTGCCAGCAGCCTCCTTAGCGGGGAGGCCGGGGAGCTGTTTTTT
CASSLLSGEAGELFF
>few|TRBJ2-5|TRBV12-3/TRBV12-4|TRBD1
TGTGCCAGCAGTTTAAGGACAGGGGGCTGGGAGACCCAGTACTTC
CASSLRTGGWETQYF
>many|TRBJ2-7|TRBV28|NA
TGTGCCAGCAGTTTAAGGGTAGCGAAGCAGTACTTC
CASSLRVAKQYF
>NA|TRBJ2-7|TRBV6-5|TRBD1
TGTGCCAGCAGCCCGGACAGGACCTCCTACGAGCAGTACTTC
CASSPDRTSYEQYF
>few|TRBJ2-3|TRBV4-2|TRBD2
TGTGCCAGCAGCCAAGATTCAAGCGGGGGGGCCGGAGATACGCAGTATTTT
CASSQDSSGGAGDTQYF
>many|TRBJ2-7|TRBV24-1|NA
TGTGCCACCAGTCGCATGGGAACCGAGCAGTACTTC
CATSRMGTEQYF
>many|TRBJ1-6|TRBV7-6|TRBD1
TGTGCCAGCAGCTTATTGACAGGGAGAAATTCACCCCTCCACTTT
CASSLLTGRNSPLHF
>medium-sized|TRBJ2-2|TRBV15|NA
TGTGCCACCAGACCAGGGACGGGTTGGCAGGGCAACACCGGGGAGCTGTTTTTT
CATRPGTGWQGNTGELFF
>NA|TRBJ2-5|TRBV4-1|NA
TGCGCCAGCAGCCAAGACGCAGGGACGAAGACCCAGTACTTC
CASSQDAGTKTQYF
>NA|TRBJ1-1|TRBV6-2/TRBV6-3|NA
TGTGCCAGCAGGGAGGGACACAACACTGAAGCTTTCTTT
CASREGHNTEAFF
>many|TRBJ2-1|TRBV4-2|TRBD1
TGTGCCAGCAGCCGACAGGGGCCTTACAATGAGCAGTTCTTC
CASSRQGPYNEQFF
>NA|TRBJ2-3|TRBV11-1|TRBD2
TGTGCCAGCAGCCCTAGCGGGAGAAGCACAGATACGCAGTATTTT
CASSPSGRSTDTQYF
>many|TRBJ2-1|TRBV5-6|TRBD1
TGTGCCAGCAGCTGGGGACAGACCTACAATGAGCAGTTCTTC
CASSWGQTYNEQFF
>NA|TRBJ2-1|TRBV11-1|TRBD2
TGTGCCAGCAGCCAAGGGACTAGCGGACGCGATGAGCAGTTCTTC
CASSQGTSGRDEQFF
>NA|TRBJ2-7|TRBV6-5|NA
TGTGCCAGCAGTTACTCCGTTGGCCCACGAGGGTCCTACGAGCAGTACTTC
CASSYSVGPRGSYEQYF
>NA|TRBJ1-1|TRBV7-2|NA
TGTGCCAGCAGCCCAAGGTTGGGAAGCCCGAACACTGAAGCTTTCTTT
CASSPRLGSPNTEAFF
>NA|TRBJ2-5|TRBV18|NA
TGTGCCAGCTCTCGCCTGTACCAAGAGACCCAGTACTTC
CASSRLYQETQYF
>NA|TRBJ2-5|TRBV7-9|NA
TGTGCCAGCATCGGACACAACTCCCAAGAGACCCAGTACTTC
CASIGHNSQETQYF
>many|TRBJ1-6|TRBV6-1|NA
TGTGCCAGCACCACACAGCAGAATTCACCCCTCCACTTT
CASTTQQNSPLHF
>few|TRBJ1-5|TRBV28|TRBD1
TGTGCCAGCAGCCAAGGACAGGGCAATCAGCCCCAGCATTTT
CASSQGQGNQPQHF
>NA|TRBJ2-7|TRBV14|NA
TGTGCCAGCAGGCCTGGGAGCTCCTACGAGCAGTACTTC
CASRPGSSYEQYF
>few|TRBJ2-7|TRBV20-1|TRBD2
TGCTCGGGACTACACTACGAGCAGTACTTC
CSGLHYEQYF